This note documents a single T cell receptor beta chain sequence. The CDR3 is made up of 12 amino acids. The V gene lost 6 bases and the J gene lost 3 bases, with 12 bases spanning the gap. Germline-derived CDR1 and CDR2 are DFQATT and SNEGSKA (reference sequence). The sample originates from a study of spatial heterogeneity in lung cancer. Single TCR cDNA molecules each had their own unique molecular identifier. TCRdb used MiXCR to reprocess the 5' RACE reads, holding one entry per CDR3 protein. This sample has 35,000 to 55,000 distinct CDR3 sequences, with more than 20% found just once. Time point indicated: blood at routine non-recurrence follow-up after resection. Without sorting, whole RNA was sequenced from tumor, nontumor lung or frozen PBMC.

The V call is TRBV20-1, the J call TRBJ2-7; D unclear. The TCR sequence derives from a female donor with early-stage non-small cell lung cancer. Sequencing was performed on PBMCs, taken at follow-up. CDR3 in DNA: TGCAGTGCCACCCTTTTGGGCTACGAGCAGTACTTC. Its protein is CSATLLGYEQYF.